A selection of T cell receptor beta chains follows, all from one sample in a study of blood T cell repertoires in COVID-19. Method: immunoSEQ multiplex PCR; TCRdb's copy keeps in-frame clones and lacks some. In the table there are over 200,000 clones, roughly 80% of which are singletons. What was sequenced was peripheral blood. The receptors originated from a woman of 80 years or more with active or convalescent COVID-19. CDR3s leave out the opening cysteine and the closing phenylalanine or tryptophan. Only part of the rows carry a size: once, few, many, or a class if the clone is expanded.

ASSLGAGGHYGYT,TRBJ1-2,13,.,TRBV11-2
ASSELGELF,TRBJ2-2,9,.,TRBV2
ASSRGQGPRQPQH,TRBJ1-5,13,once,TRBV28
ASSLRGRVIITEAF,TRBJ1-1,14,once,TRBV27
ASSYSRQGNYGYT,TRBJ1-2,13,.,TRBV6-5
ASSQEPGLVTEAF,TRBJ1-1,13,.,TRBV4-2
ASSQGLESSYNEQF,TRBJ2-1,14,.,TRBV4-3
ASSPDRGGTEAF,TRBJ1-1,12,few,TRBV2
ASSQKDSRSTNEKLF,TRBJ1-4,15,once,TRBV4-2
SVSLDSYEQY,TRBJ2-7,10,.,TRBV29-1
ASSSWTGNYEQY,TRBJ2-7,12,.,TRBV5-1
ASSLSVQGAADTQY,TRBJ2-3,14,once,TRBV27
ASSLQGAQSPLH,TRBJ1-6,12,.,TRBV5-4
ASSAFGTSGYIQY,TRBJ2-4,13,.,TRBV9
ASSLGQDRGDYSNQPQH,TRBJ1-5,17,few,TRBV7-3
ASSQQGLTEAF,TRBJ1-1,11,.,TRBV5-1
ASSQDRETGLAGGNYEQY,TRBJ2-7,18,.,TRBV3-1/TRBV3-2
ASSFMDGGAGSYNEQF,TRBJ2-1,16,once,TRBV28
ASSPGITDSPLH,TRBJ1-6,12,.,TRBV4-2
ASSRGLADYNEQF,TRBJ2-1,13,once,TRBV5-6
ASSQGGQVNTEAF,TRBJ1-1,13,.,TRBV4-2
ASSQDLRGGGDTGELF,TRBJ2-2,16,.,TRBV4-3
ASNLRGREVDTQY,TRBJ2-3,13,.,TRBV19
ASSLEGGKAGELF,TRBJ2-2,13,.,TRBV5-1
SVGQDPYNEQF,TRBJ2-1,11,.,TRBV29-1
ASSLAGLQY,TRBJ2-3,9,few,TRBV5-1
ATAREGVRAPLH,TRBJ1-6,12,.,TRBV19
ASSSIPSGGGSTDTQY,TRBJ2-3,16,.,TRBV5-1
ASSPQRGLAGFDTDTQY,TRBJ2-3,17,few,TRBV6-6
ASSFTGRLTEAF,TRBJ1-1,12,.,TRBV7-2
ASAAERASYSYNEQF,TRBJ2-1,15,once,TRBV12-5
ASSQEDRPTPEAF,TRBJ1-1,13,.,TRBV4-1
ASSYESGRGETQY,TRBJ2-5,13,.,TRBV6-5
ASSSTGITEAF,TRBJ1-1,11,.,TRBV18
ASSTGTGNNYGYT,TRBJ1-2,13,once,TRBV5-1
ASSAGRGGDTQY,TRBJ2-3,12,few,TRBV9
SVEGSRTGMETQY,TRBJ2-5,13,few,TRBV29-1
ASRDPQGSQDGYT,TRBJ1-2,13,.,TRBV5-1
ASRRQYSTEAF,TRBJ1-1,11,.,TRBV12-3/TRBV12-4
ASSIVRGGLPEQF,TRBJ2-1,13,.,TRBV19
ASSIQQGGYEQY,TRBJ2-7,12,once,TRBV19
ASSLSRQGSWETQY,TRBJ2-5,14,.,TRBV28
ASSPDREGEAF,TRBJ1-1,11,.,TRBV18
ASSLGLGGIEQF,TRBJ2-1,12,.,TRBV27
SVDTQGYYGYT,TRBJ1-2,11,.,TRBV29-1
ASSGRGTEAF,TRBJ1-1,10,few,TRBV5-4
ASSQDPSTSGRVYEQY,TRBJ2-7,16,.,TRBV4-3
ASSLGGTSGIVTQY,TRBJ2-5,14,.,TRBV7-2
ASSYPRDRDYSNQPQH,TRBJ1-5,16,.,TRBV6-2/TRBV6-3
ASSLSGGHSTDTQY,TRBJ2-3,14,.,TRBV27
SVGGDRGQETQY,TRBJ2-5,12,.,TRBV29-1